This entry features one T cell receptor beta chain sequence. What it binds is unknown. The CDR3 contains 11 residues. The germline V and J ends were trimmed by 6 bases and 7 bases, with 9 bases remaining between them. The data were obtained in a study of blood T cells in healthy people across ages. Using a J-beta primer mix together with a sample-barcoded 5' primer, a second PCR was run for roughly 7 to 11 cycles. TCRdb re-analysed the 5' RACE reads in MiXCR, keeping a single row per CDR3 protein. Counted here are more than 1 million distinct CDR3 sequences, under 45% occurring once; the ten biggest clones make up approximately 17%. General study findings and limits: Considered underestimates were the diversity estimates obtained from one million T cells.

Material for sequencing was blood. The clonotype comes from a woman aged 60 to 75 in good health. V and J are TRBV12-3 or TRBV12-4 and TRBJ1-1, with a weak D call TRBD1 (5 bases). Here the CDR3 DNA reads TGTGCCAGCAGACTACAGGATGAAGCTTTCTTT. Its translation is CASRLQDEAFF.